The 15 T cell receptor beta chains listed next were all sequenced from one sample in a study of blood T cell repertoires in COVID-19. Produced via immunoSEQ multiplex PCR; TCRdb's table is partial and in-frame only. The repertoire consists of 160,000 or so clones, with approximately 80% occurring once and the leading ten covering about 14%. Sequencing used peripheral blood. The receptors shown here come from a woman aged 80 or over with acute or convalescent COVID-19.

J is TRBJ2-7 and V is TRBV2, with TRBD2 matching 8 bases. Germline V gives CDR1 SNHLY, CDR2 FYNNEI. The V segment lost 7 bases and the J segment 0 bases; nucleotides outside the gene matches: 5. CDR3 size: 14 residues. CDR3 sequence: CASTFSGASYEQYF. CDR3 sequence (DNA): TGTGCCAGCACTTTTAGCGGGGCCTCCTACGAGCAGTACTTC.

This rearrangement joins TRBV27 to TRBJ1-1; D is possibly TRBD1 (6 bases). The CDR3 runs to 15 residues. Deletions cut 5 bases from V and 3 bases from J, with 16 bases between. Germline CDR1 MNHEY, CDR2 SMNVEV (reference sequence). The CDR3 nucleotides read TGTGCCAGCAGTCCGCACTCGACAGGCCACACTGAAGCTTTCTTT. The encoded protein is CASSPHSTGHTEAFF.

V and J are TRBV6-5 and TRBJ1-1, with D uncertain. The germline V gene has CDR1 MNHEY and CDR2 SVGAGI. V shed 2 bases and J shed 5 bases, with 12 bases lying between them. This CDR3 region has 14 residues. The CDR3 sequence is CASSYLQSSTEAFF. CDR3 nucleotide sequence: TGTGCCAGCAGTTACCTTCAGTCCTCAACTGAAGCTTTCTTT.

The chain links TRBV14 to TRBJ1-2; the match to TRBD1 covers 8 bases. The V gene end was trimmed by 7 bases and the J gene end by 7 bases; junction bases not matched to a gene: 8. Germline CDR1 and CDR2: SGHDN and FVKESK. The CDR3 contains 13 residues. CDR3 region: CASKPSGGGGYTF. The CDR3 nucleotides read TGTGCCAGCAAACCCTCAGGGGGCGGTGGCTACACCTTC.

The rearrangement joins TRBV28 to TRBJ1-5; a possible D gene is TRBD1 (5 bases). Germline CDR1 reads MDHEN; CDR2 reads SYDVKM. The CDR3 is 15 residues long. The germline V and J ends were trimmed by 1 base and 3 bases, with 10 bases remaining between them. This CDR3 is CASSLFGGYNQPQHF. CDR3 nucleotides: TGTGCCAGCAGTTTATTTGGGGGGTACAATCAGCCCCAGCATTTT. Variable domain in full (rest from reference TRBV28 and TRBJ1-5): DVKVTQSSRYLVKRTGEKVFLECVQDMDHENMFWYRQDPGLGLRLIYFSYDVKMKEKGDIPEGYSVSREKKERFSLILESASTNQTSMYLCASSLFGGYNQPQHFGDGTRLSIL.

J is TRBJ2-2 and V is TRBV4-2; 10 bases map to TRBD2. The CDR3 extends over 17 amino acids. With 4 bases clipped from V and 5 bases from J, the junction kept 10 bases outside the gene matches. The germline V gene has CDR1 LGHNA and CDR2 YNFKEQ. The CDR3 reads CASSPIALAGDTGELFF. DNA for the CDR3: TGTGCCAGCAGCCCCATAGCCCTAGCGGGAGATACCGGGGAGCTGTTTTTT.

The rearrangement links TRBV18 to TRBJ1-4, with 8 bases that match TRBD1. The junction had 10 bases not matched to a gene; V was cut back by 4 bases and J by 6 bases. The length of the CDR3 is 16 residues. Germline loops: CDR1 KGHSH, CDR2 LQKENI. DNA of the CDR3: TGTGCCAGCTCACATGGCAGGGGGCGCCGGGATGAAAAACTGTTTTTT. Translated: CASSHGRGRRDEKLFF.

This chain connects TRBV5-4 to TRBJ2-1; 10 positions agree with TRBD2. Germline CDR1 is SGHNT and CDR2 is YYREEE (reference sequence). J lost 0 bases, V lost 4 bases, and 10 bases had no gene match. The CDR3 has 18 residues. The CDR3 DNA follows: TGTGCCAGCAGCCCCCGGGGTCTAGCGGGGGCCTCCTACAATGAGCAGTTCTTC. Translated, it gives CASSPRGLAGASYNEQFF.

The V call is TRBV18, the J call TRBJ2-7; 8 bases are a match to TRBD2. CDR3 length equals 16 residues. The germline V gene encodes CDR1 KGHSH and CDR2 LQKENI. V was clipped by 4 bases and J by 0 bases; unmatched bases: 8. The CDR3 coding sequence is TGTGCCAGCTCACTGGGGGAGCGGGGGCGCTCCTACGAGCAGTACTTC. Protein sequence: CASSLGERGRSYEQYF. The whole variable domain, remainder taken from reference TRBV18 and TRBJ2-7, is NAGVMQNPRHLVRRRGQEARLRCSPMKGHSHVYWYRQLPEEGLKFMVYLQKENIIDESGMPKERFSAEFPKEGPSILRIQQVVRGDSAAYFCASSLGERGRSYEQYFGPGTRLTVT.

The chain uses TRBV6-5 and TRBJ1-2; 12 bases fit TRBD1. J lost 7 bases, V lost 5 bases, and 5 bases had no gene match. This CDR3 is built from 14 residues. Looked up from germline, CDR1 is MNHEY and CDR2 is SVGAGI. The CDR3 region has the DNA TGTGCCAGCAGTCCGGGACAGGGGGCTGGTGGCTACACCTTC. Encoded protein: CASSPGQGAGGYTF.

The chain carries TRBV19 and TRBJ1-1; 8 bases are shared with TRBD1. V was pared by 5 bases and J by 1 base, with 6 bases of the junction left unmatched. This CDR3 is built from 15 residues. Germline CDR1 LNHDA, CDR2 SQIVND (reference sequence). The CDR3 sequence is CASSPLDRANTEAFF. As DNA, the CDR3 is TGTGCCAGTAGTCCCCTGGACAGGGCGAACACTGAAGCTTTCTTT.

The V gene is TRBV28, the J gene TRBJ1-2; 11 nucleotides agree with TRBD1. From germline, CDR1 is MDHEN and CDR2 SYDVKM. V dropped 7 bases and J dropped 4; count of bases not matched to a gene: 5. The CDR3 runs 14 residues. CDR3 protein: CASTAGQGVYGYTF. The CDR3 coding sequence is TGTGCCAGCACTGCGGGACAGGGGGTCTATGGCTACACCTTC.

This chain uses TRBV19 with TRBJ2-6; D is possibly TRBD1 (6 bases). CDR1 is LNHDA and CDR2 is SQIVND in the germline V gene (reference sequence). With 3 bases removed from V and 4 bases from J, the gap between germline ends came to 19 bases. The CDR3 consists of 18 residues. The chain's CDR3 is CASSIPGQGRAGANVLTF. The DNA for the CDR3 is TGTGCCAGTAGTATTCCGGGGCAGGGGAGAGCGGGGGCCAACGTCCTGACTTTC.

The chain couples TRBV5-1 to TRBJ1-1; 10 bases map to TRBD1. Germline V CDR1 and CDR2: SGHRS, YFSETQ. Unmatched junction bases numbered 9, after V lost 4 bases and J lost 6 bases. The CDR3 is 15 amino acids. As DNA, the CDR3 is TGCGCCAGCAGCGCTCGACAGGGGGCATTGTCTGAAGCTTTCTTT. Translation: CASSARQGALSEAFF.

V and J are TRBV3-1 (or the pseudogene TRBV3-2) and TRBJ2-5, with D perhaps TRBD1 (5 bases). This CDR3 region has 13 residues. V was clipped by 2 bases and J by 5 bases, with 9 bases between them. Per germline, CDR1 LGHDT and CDR2 YNNKEL (reference sequence). The DNA for the CDR3 is TGTGCCAGCAGCCAAAGGGGTTCGGAGACCCAGTACTTC. Translated: CASSQRGSETQYF.